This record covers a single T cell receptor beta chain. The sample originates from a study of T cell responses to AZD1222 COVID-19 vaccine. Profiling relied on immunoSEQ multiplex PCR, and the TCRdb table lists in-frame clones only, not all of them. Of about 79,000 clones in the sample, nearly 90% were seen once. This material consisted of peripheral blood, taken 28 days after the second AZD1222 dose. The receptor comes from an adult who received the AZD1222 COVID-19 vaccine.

The DNA for the CDR3 is TGCGCCAGCAGCCAAGATCGGTCTGAGGGGCTTTTTGGCTACACCTTC. Encoded protein: CASSQDRSEGLFGYTF. The chain joins TRBV4-1 to TRBJ1-2, with D possibly matching TRBD1 (5 bases). The CDR3 contains 16 residues. Trimming took 0 bases from V and 7 from J, leaving 18 bases between them. Germline CDR1 is MGHRA and CDR2 is YSYEKL.